Each of the 14 T cell receptor beta chains below was sequenced from the same sample in a study of response to subunit inactivated influenza vaccine. TCRdb ran MiXCR on the RT-PCR reads and lists one entry per CDR3 protein. The data hold about 570,000 distinct CDR3 sequences, with roughly 10% observed a single time. These data were likewise used in another study, on T cells expressing NK-cell markers. That work adds: Making the TCR beta cDNA relied on 5'RACE template switching with UMIs.

The specimen was PBMCs from blood, collected on the day of vaccination. The receptors come from a man aged 50-60 years who received an inactivated influenza vaccine.

This clonotype was counted at least ten times. This sequence joins TRBV7-3 and TRBJ2-1, with D possibly TRBD1 on 5 matching bases. The V gene lost 6 bases and the J gene lost 3 bases, with 9 bases spanning the gap. This CDR3 has 13 residues. The V gene's germline CDR1 is SGHTA and CDR2 FQGTGA. DNA of the CDR3: TGTGCCAGCAGTTCAGACAGCTACAATGAGCAGTTCTTC. This translates into CASSSDSYNEQFF. Using reference TRBV7-3 and TRBJ2-1 for the parts outside the CDR3, the full variable domain is GAGVSQTPSNKVTEKGKYVELRCDPISGHTALYWYRQSLGQGPEFLIYFQGTGAADDSGLPNDRFFAVRPEGSVSTLKIQRTERGDSAVYLCASSSDSYNEQFFGPGTRLTVL.

This clonotype was counted only a few times. V and J are TRBV4-1 and TRBJ1-6; 9 nucleotides line up with TRBD1. This CDR3 contains 14 residues. After removal of 4 bases from V and 8 bases from J, the junction contained 3 bases not matched to a gene. The V gene's germline CDR1 is MGHRA and CDR2 YSYEKL. CDR3 in DNA: TGCGCCAGCAGCCCCACAGGGGGCTATTCACCCCTCCACTTT. Translated, it gives CASSPTGGYSPLHF.

A few counts support this clonotype. This chain uses TRBV19 with TRBJ2-1, with TRBD1 matching 9 bases. CDR1 and CDR2 from the germline V gene are LNHDA and SQIVND (reference sequence). V trimming: 5 bases; J trimming: 8 bases; junction bases outside the gene matches: 13. This CDR3 has 16 amino acids. CDR3 amino acids: CASSDPAGQGIYEQFF. The CDR3 DNA is TGTGCCAGTAGTGACCCGGCGGGACAGGGTATATATGAGCAGTTCTTC.

The V gene is TRBV7-2, the J gene TRBJ2-7; either TRBD1 or TRBD2 may fit D (5 bases each). The CDR3 loop spans 16 amino acids. V shed 1 base and J shed 4 bases, with 17 bases lying between them. The germline V gene encodes CDR1 SGHTA and CDR2 FQGNSA. CDR3 residues: CASSLVGKGLAYEQYF. The CDR3, as DNA: TGTGCCAGCAGCTTAGTTGGAAAGGGGCTAGCTTACGAGCAGTACTTC.

A few counts support this clonotype. The chain is built from TRBV9 and TRBJ2-1, with 9 bases lining up with TRBD2. V lost 2 bases to trimming and J lost 10 bases; unmatched junction nucleotides: 19. Germline CDR1 reads SGDLS; CDR2 reads YYNGEE. This CDR3 contains 18 residues. This chain's CDR3 is CASSVGGDLRTSVAEQFF. CDR3 nucleotides: TGTGCCAGCAGCGTGGGGGGAGACCTAAGGACTAGCGTAGCCGAGCAGTTCTTC.

This clonotype was detected many times. The chain carries TRBV20-1 and TRBJ2-1; 9 bases are a match to TRBD2. Germline values: CDR1 DFQATT, CDR2 SNEGSKA (reference sequence). With V trimmed by 0 bases and J by 4 bases, 4 bases remained unmatched. This CDR3 has 15 residues. Here the CDR3 reads CSARDSLAGYNEQFF. In DNA form, the CDR3 reads TGCAGTGCTAGAGATAGCCTAGCGGGATACAATGAGCAGTTCTTC.

This clonotype has more than one count but fewer than ten. V and J are TRBV5-1 and TRBJ1-2, with D perhaps TRBD1 (5 bases). V gave up 0 bases and J gave up 0 bases, with 15 bases separating them. In germline, CDR1 is SGHRS, CDR2 YFSETQ. The CDR3 loop spans 17 amino acids. This CDR3 is CASSLGAGTPANYGYTF. CDR3 nucleotide sequence: TGCGCCAGCAGCTTGGGGGCAGGGACCCCAGCTAACTATGGCTACACCTTC.

This clonotype occurred a few times. This chain uses TRBV27 with TRBJ1-5; D call uncertain. Trimming left V 6 bases short and J 4 bases short, with 16 bases between. Germline CDR1 is MNHEY and CDR2 is SMNVEV (reference sequence). This CDR3 has 15 residues. In nucleotides, the CDR3 is TGTGCCAGCAGGCCGACCGCCACGAAAAATCAGCCCCAGCATTTT. Its protein product is CASRPTATKNQPQHF.

This clonotype showed up just a few times. The chain has TRBV27 and TRBJ2-1; D gene unclear. The CDR3 has 14 amino acids. Deletions cut 4 bases from V and 0 bases from J, with 7 bases between. Germline CDR1 and CDR2: MNHEY and SMNVEV (reference sequence). Here the CDR3 reads CASSYTSSYNEQFF. The DNA for the CDR3 is TGTGCCAGCAGTTACACGAGCTCCTACAATGAGCAGTTCTTC.

This clonotype was found many times. DNA for the CDR3: TGTGCCAGCAGCTTAGATCGGCGCGGAGGGGGATTCTTC. It translates to CASSLDRRGGGFF. This rearrangement joins TRBV11-2 to TRBJ2-1; possibly TRBD1 or TRBD2 for D (6 bases each). The CDR3 has 13 amino acids. Germline V lookup: CDR1 SGHAT, CDR2 FQNNGV. The V and J ends lost 0 bases and 16 bases respectively, with 16 bases between them.

This clonotype turned up a few times. The chain uses TRBV27 and TRBJ2-5; 12 nucleotides match TRBD2. Germline CDR1 is MNHEY and CDR2 is SMNVEV (reference sequence). The length of the CDR3 is 16 residues. V shed 5 bases and J 2 bases; nucleotides not matched to a gene: 6. The CDR3 region is CASSPSGLAGQETQYF. CDR3 bases: TGTGCCAGCAGTCCTTCCGGACTAGCGGGGCAAGAGACCCAGTACTTC.

The chain has TRBV25-1 and TRBJ2-1; TRBD2 matches 11 bases. V lost 3 bases, J lost 6 bases, and 4 bases stayed unmatched. Germline assignment: CDR1 MGHDK and CDR2 SYGVNS. This CDR3 contains 15 residues. Here the CDR3 DNA reads TGTGCCAGCAGTGAGCTAGCGGGGGGTTGCAATGAGCAGTTCTTC. It yields the protein CASSELAGGCNEQFF.

This clonotype showed up just a few times. The V call is TRBV12-3 or TRBV12-4, the J call TRBJ1-6, with TRBD1 as a possible D gene (6 bases). The CDR3 length is 13 residues. V was cut by 1 base and J by 10 bases, with 8 bases left in between. DNA of the CDR3: TGTGCCAGCAGTTTAGGACAGGCATCACCCCTCCACTTT. It translates to CASSLGQASPLHF.

This clonotype was seen ten or more times. The chain couples TRBV5-1 to TRBJ2-7; TRBD1 is a possible D gene (5 bases). Germline V gene sequence: CDR1 SGHRS, CDR2 YFSETQ. The CDR3 is 15 amino acids. The V gene lost 4 bases and the J gene lost 3 bases, with 17 bases spanning the gap. CDR3 nucleotide sequence: TGCGCCAGCAGCGAGTCCCCGACAGCATACTACGAGCAGTACTTC. Protein: CASSESPTAYYEQYF.